One and the same sample provided the 29 T cell receptor beta chains below, sequenced in a study of cytomegalovirus exposure and HLA in healthy donors listed by TCRdb under 2017. The library relied on the immunoSEQ multiplex PCR assay. For the multiplex PCR, a mixture combining 60 forward primers for TCR Vbeta segments and 13 reverse primers for TCR Jbeta segments was used. The clones in this table, taken by TCRdb from immuneACCESS, are in-frame only. Not every clone is retained; where verified, under half of the shortfall comes from an unresolved V gene, and the cause of the rest is unknown. This sample is represented by 130,000 or so clones; roughly 73% of them were singletons. The top ten hold 3% to 3.5% of the sample. The sample taken for sequencing was PBMCs. These receptors were taken from a man aged 35 to 55 in good health and CMV-seronegative.

This clone appeared a single time. The rearrangement uses TRBV11-1 and TRBJ1-3; 10 bases line up with TRBD1. V lost 2 bases to trimming and J lost 6 bases; unmatched junction nucleotides: 4. The germline V gene encodes CDR1 SGHAT and CDR2 FQDESV (reference sequence). The CDR3 consists of 15 residues. Here the CDR3 DNA reads TGTGCCAGCAGCTTACCGGACAGGGGGGTAAACACCATATATTTT. Its translation is CASSLPDRGVNTIYF.

This chain joins TRBV7-2 and TRBJ1-1, with a possible D match to TRBD1 (6 bases). Germline V gene lookup returns CDR1 SGHTA and CDR2 FQGNSA. This CDR3 is built from 15 residues. V was clipped by 5 bases and J by 1 base, with 14 bases between them. The CDR3 sequence is CASSLTGFSNTEAFF. The DNA for the CDR3 is TGTGCCAGCAGCCTCACAGGGTTCTCGAACACTGAAGCTTTCTTT.

The rearrangement links TRBV19 to TRBJ2-1, with 9 bases matching TRBD1. The germline gives CDR1 LNHDA, CDR2 SQIVND (reference sequence). This CDR3 is 15 amino acids long. V gave up 9 bases and J gave up 2 bases; unmatched junction bases: 8. Here the CDR3 DNA reads TGTGCCAGCGAGGACAGGGGATCGACCTACAATGAGCAGTTCTTC. Its protein product is CASEDRGSTYNEQFF.

The chain joins TRBV29-1 to TRBJ2-5; TRBD2 matches 7 bases. This CDR3 region has 14 residues. J gave up 4 bases and V 3 bases, and 8 bases lay outside the gene matches. The germline CDR1 and CDR2 sequences are SQVTM and ANQGSEA. CDR3 coding DNA: TGCAGCGTTGACCGGCGGGGGAGCTTAGAGACCCAGTACTTC. Amino acids: CSVDRRGSLETQYF.

V gene TRBV4-3 combines with J gene TRBJ1-2; 8 bases match TRBD1. The CDR3 has 16 amino acids. The V and J ends lost 0 bases and 5 bases, in that order; junction bases with no gene match: 8. Germline CDR1 LGHNA, CDR2 YSLEER. CDR3 residues: CASSQERGGQGYGYTF. The CDR3 DNA reads as TGCGCCAGCAGCCAAGAGAGGGGAGGACAGGGTTATGGCTACACCTTC.

J is TRBJ1-1 and V is TRBV5-1; D is uncertain. The CDR3 runs 12 residues. Trimming took 5 bases from V and 1 from J, leaving 6 bases between them. Germline V gene lookup returns CDR1 SGHRS and CDR2 YFSETQ. The CDR3 region is CASSMSNTEAFF. The CDR3, as DNA: TGCGCCAGCAGTATGTCGAACACTGAAGCTTTCTTT.

This chain links TRBV6-5 with TRBJ2-1, with 7 bases identical to TRBD2. Germline V gene sequence: CDR1 MNHEY, CDR2 SVGAGI. This CDR3 is built from 10 residues. The junction had 0 bases not matched to a gene; V was cut back by 9 bases and J by 7 bases. The CDR3, as DNA: TGTGCCAGGGGAGGGAATGAGCAGTTCTTC. Amino acid sequence: CARGGNEQFF.

V is TRBV6-5 and J is TRBJ2-7; TRBD1 might be the D (6 bases). Trimming took 5 bases from V and 3 from J, leaving 17 bases between them. CDR1 MNHEY and CDR2 SVGAGI come from the germline V gene. CDR3 length: 15 amino acids. CDR3: CASSPGHPSLYEQYF. In nucleotides, the CDR3 is TGTGCCAGCAGTCCGGGACACCCCTCCCTCTACGAGCAGTACTTC.

The genes are TRBV7-2 and TRBJ2-2, with D possibly matching TRBD1 (6 bases). The CDR3 spans 13 residues. The germline V gene has CDR1 SGHTA and CDR2 FQGNSA. Trimming stripped 5 bases from V and 6 bases from J, with 10 bases between. This CDR3 is CASSLRTAGELFF. The CDR3 bases are TGTGCCAGCAGCCTCCGGACAGCCGGGGAGCTGTTTTTT.

The gene calls are TRBV19 and TRBJ1-1; 9 bases are shared with TRBD1. V dropped 5 bases and J dropped 4; count of bases not matched to a gene: 5. CDR1 and CDR2 from the germline V gene are LNHDA and SQIVND (reference sequence). The CDR3 is 14 amino acids. The CDR3, as DNA: TGTGCCAGTAGTCGGGACAGGGTGTCCACTGAAGCTTTCTTT. Its protein is CASSRDRVSTEAFF.

V is TRBV27 and J is TRBJ1-2, with D possibly TRBD1 on 5 matching bases. The length of the CDR3 is 17 residues. V was cut by 3 bases and J by 2 bases, with 19 bases left in between. Germline V CDR1 and CDR2: MNHEY, SMNVEV (reference sequence). CDR3 sequence: CASSFLGTRGSNYGYTF. The CDR3 DNA sequence: TGTGCCAGCAGTTTTTTAGGGACTCGGGGTAGCAACTATGGCTACACCTTC.

CDR3 DNA sequence: TGTGCCAGCAGTGGGGGTGCGGGACAGGCTTTAGATGGCTACACCTTC. The encoded protein is CASSGGAGQALDGYTF. The rearrangement joins TRBV2 to TRBJ1-2; the match to TRBD1 covers 8 bases. This CDR3 has 16 residues. Germline V gives CDR1 SNHLY, CDR2 FYNNEI. Trimming took 4 bases from V and 6 from J; bases not matched to a gene: 13.

The rearrangement uses TRBV6-6 and TRBJ1-2; the match to TRBD1 covers 8 bases. J was trimmed by 4 bases and V by 6 bases; bases with no gene match: 7. The CDR3 consists of 14 residues. Germline V gene lookup returns CDR1 MNHNY and CDR2 SVGAGI (reference sequence). The CDR3 is CASSEDRAPYGYTF. The CDR3 DNA reads as TGTGCCAGCAGCGAGGACAGGGCACCCTATGGCTACACCTTC.

This clone appeared a single time. This chain connects TRBV5-4 to TRBJ2-3; TRBD2 matches 9 bases. CDR1 is SGHNT and CDR2 is YYREEE in the germline V gene (reference sequence). The CDR3 covers 17 residues. Trimming at V came to 4 bases and at J to 2 bases, leaving 11 bases not matched to a gene. The CDR3 coding sequence is TGTGCCAGCAGCCCCCGGGTAGCGGGGGCCCACACAGATACGCAGTATTTT. Protein product: CASSPRVAGAHTDTQYF.

There are a few counts of this clone. This chain connects TRBV7-2 to TRBJ1-5, with 7 nucleotides matching TRBD1. Germline loops: CDR1 SGHTA, CDR2 FQGNSA. Trimming at V came to 6 bases and at J to 0 bases, leaving 5 bases not matched to a gene. This CDR3 region has 15 residues. CDR3 sequence reads: CASRRQGNSNQPQHF. CDR3 nucleotide sequence: TGTGCCAGCAGGCGACAGGGCAATAGCAATCAGCCCCAGCATTTT.

The chain employs TRBV7-3 and TRBJ1-1; 9 bases are a match to TRBD1. CDR3 length equals 14 residues. Per the germline V gene, CDR1 is SGHTA and CDR2 is FQGTGA. The J segment lost 4 bases and the V segment lost 5 bases, leaving 5 bases of the junction unmatched. Here the CDR3 reads CASSPGQGGTEAFF. The CDR3 coding sequence is TGTGCCAGCAGCCCGGGACAGGGAGGCACTGAAGCTTTCTTT.

This clone was detected only a few times. The chain employs TRBV5-1 and TRBJ2-2; 11 nucleotides agree with TRBD2. V was pared by 2 bases and J by 4 bases, with 4 bases of the junction left unmatched. From germline, CDR1 is SGHRS and CDR2 YFSETQ. The CDR3 contains 16 residues. The chain's CDR3 is CASSLGLAGGTGELFF. The CDR3 nucleotides are TGCGCCAGCAGCTTAGGTCTAGCGGGGGGCACCGGGGAGCTGTTTTTT.

On this clone: Other DNA sequences from this sample encode an identical CDR3 as well. The rearrangement links TRBV10-1 to TRBJ1-1, with 10 bases aligning to TRBD1. The CDR3 runs 13 residues. Germline assignment: CDR1 WNHNN and CDR2 SYGVQD (reference sequence). With V trimmed by 5 bases and J by 11 bases, 8 bases remained unmatched. The CDR3 DNA reads as TGCGCCAGCAGTTCTGGACAGGGGGGTGAGGCTTTCTTT. This encodes CASSSGQGGEAFF.

The genes are TRBV19 and TRBJ2-3; TRBD1 aligns across 7 bases. From germline, CDR1 is LNHDA and CDR2 SQIVND (reference sequence). The V segment lost 5 bases and the J segment 5 bases; nucleotides outside the gene matches: 4. The CDR3 is 13 amino acids. CDR3 nucleotides: TGTGCCAGTAGTTTTACAGGGGAAGATACGCAGTATTTT. Translating it yields CASSFTGEDTQYF.

This sequence joins TRBV5-8 and TRBJ1-1; 8 bases are shared with TRBD1. The CDR3 extends over 16 amino acids. Germline V gene sequence: CDR1 SGHTS, CDR2 YDEGEE. J gave up 0 bases and V 4 bases, and 8 bases lay outside the gene matches. The CDR3 spells CASSPAGTGMNTEAFF. In nucleotides, the CDR3 is TGTGCCAGCAGCCCGGCCGGGACAGGCATGAACACTGAAGCTTTCTTT.

V usage is TRBV5-8 and J usage is TRBJ1-4, with 12 bases matching TRBD1. The CDR3 has 18 amino acids. Germline V CDR1 and CDR2: SGHTS, YDEGEE. J was trimmed by 0 bases and V by 3 bases; bases with no gene match: 6. This chain's CDR3 is CASSSGQGAIATNEKLFF. DNA for the CDR3: TGTGCCAGCAGCTCGGGACAGGGGGCCATCGCAACTAATGAAAAACTGTTTTTT.

This rearrangement joins TRBV7-2 to TRBJ2-7; D may be TRBD2 (6 bases). The CDR3 has 14 residues. V was pared by 4 bases and J by 0 bases, with 10 bases between. In germline, CDR1 is SGHTA, CDR2 FQGNSA. The CDR3 is CASSWGRSSYEQYF. CDR3 sequence (DNA): TGTGCCAGCAGCTGGGGGAGGAGCTCCTACGAGCAGTACTTC.

The chain uses TRBV5-1 and TRBJ2-1, with a tentative D call TRBD2 (6 bases). Trimming stripped 0 bases from V and 2 bases from J, with 9 bases between. The length of the CDR3 is 15 residues. In germline, CDR1 is SGHRS, CDR2 YFSETQ. CDR3 nucleotides: TGCGCCAGCAGCTTGGGCGGGACCCCCTACAATGAGCAGTTCTTC. Amino acid sequence: CASSLGGTPYNEQFF.

The chain is built from TRBV6-1 and TRBJ1-6; TRBD1 might be the D (5 bases). CDR3 length equals 12 residues. Germline V lookup: CDR1 MNHNS, CDR2 SASEGT. V was trimmed by 8 bases and J by 11 bases, leaving 13 bases between them. CDR3 amino acids: CASRPGPTPLHF. The CDR3 DNA follows: TGTGCCAGCCGCCCAGGGCCCACACCCCTCCACTTT.

This chain links TRBV7-2 with TRBJ1-3, with D perhaps matching TRBD1 (5 bases). The ends were cut back, 4 bases at V and 2 bases at J, with 24 bases in the middle. Germline V gene lookup returns CDR1 SGHTA and CDR2 FQGNSA. The CDR3 runs to 19 residues. CDR3 sequence reads: CASSSRRGAPERPGNTIYF. The CDR3, as DNA: TGTGCCAGCAGCTCCAGGAGGGGAGCGCCTGAAAGGCCTGGAAACACCATATATTTT. The full variable domain, completed using reference TRBV7-2 and TRBJ1-3, is GAGVSQSPSNKVTEKGKDVELRCDPISGHTALYWYRQSLGQGLEFLIYFQGNSAPDKSGLPSDRFSAERTGGSVSTLTIQRTQQEDSAVYLCASSSRRGAPERPGNTIYFGEGSWLTVV.

The chain has TRBV5-1 and TRBJ2-5; 9 bases match TRBD2. The CDR3 spans 14 residues. Unmatched junction bases numbered 7, after V lost 5 bases and J lost 5 bases. Germline V gene lookup returns CDR1 SGHRS and CDR2 YFSETQ. The CDR3 loop is CASSTSGGSETQYF. The CDR3 DNA reads TGCGCCAGCAGTACAAGCGGGGGGTCGGAGACCCAGTACTTC.

This rearrangement joins TRBV7-9 to TRBJ1-4, with a possible D match to TRBD1 (6 bases). Germline-derived CDR1 and CDR2 are SEHNR and FQNEAQ (reference sequence). The CDR3 length is 15 residues. Between the trimmed V and J ends, which lost 3 bases and 7 bases, there was a span of 15 bases. CDR3: CASSLQRGGAEKLFF. CDR3 DNA: TGTGCCAGCAGCTTGCAAAGGGGGGGGGCTGAAAAACTGTTTTTT.

This clone was seen a single time. The same CDR3 also results from other DNA sequences found in this sample. The gene calls are TRBV6-5 and TRBJ1-1; TRBD1 aligns across 9 bases. Per germline, CDR1 MNHEY and CDR2 SVGAGI. The J segment lost 5 bases and the V segment lost 0 bases, leaving 1 base of the junction unmatched. This CDR3 spans 14 amino acids. In nucleotides, the CDR3 is TGTGCCAGCAGTTACTCGACAGGGGGTACTGAAGCTTTCTTT. Translated: CASSYSTGGTEAFF.

V gene TRBV28 combines with J gene TRBJ2-7; TRBD2 matches at 12 bases. The junction had 5 bases not matched to a gene; V was cut back by 5 bases and J by 3 bases. This CDR3 comprises 15 residues. Looked up from germline, CDR1 is MDHEN and CDR2 is SYDVKM. CDR3 sequence (DNA): TGTGCCAGCAGTCTCACTAGCGGGGGGTTCTACGAGCAGTACTTC. As protein: CASSLTSGGFYEQYF.